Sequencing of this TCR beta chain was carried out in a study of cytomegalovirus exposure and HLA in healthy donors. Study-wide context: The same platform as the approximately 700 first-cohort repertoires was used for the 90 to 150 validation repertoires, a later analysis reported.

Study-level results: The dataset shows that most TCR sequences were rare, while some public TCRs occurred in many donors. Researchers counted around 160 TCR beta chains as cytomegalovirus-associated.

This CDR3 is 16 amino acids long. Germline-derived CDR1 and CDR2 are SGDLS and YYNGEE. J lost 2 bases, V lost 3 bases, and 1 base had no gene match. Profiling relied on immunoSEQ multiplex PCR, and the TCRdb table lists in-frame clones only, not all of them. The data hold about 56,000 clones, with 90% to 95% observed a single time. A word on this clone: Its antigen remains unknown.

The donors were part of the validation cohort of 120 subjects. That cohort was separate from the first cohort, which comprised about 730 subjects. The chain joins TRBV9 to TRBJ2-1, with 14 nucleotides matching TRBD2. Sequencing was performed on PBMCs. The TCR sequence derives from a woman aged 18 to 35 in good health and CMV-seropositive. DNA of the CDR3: TGTGCCAGCAGCGAGACTAGCGGGGGGGCCTACAATGAGCAGTTCTTC. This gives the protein CASSETSGGAYNEQFF.